This TCR beta chain was sequenced during a study of shared clonotypes between healthy human individuals. Across the whole study: Serving as donors were a couple of women and a few men, whose ages spanned 18 to 49.

Notes on the study in general: A handful of donors held about 4.6% of naive CD4 clonotypes in common. Naive subsets typically showed greater estimated richness than memory subsets. The sole specimen, blood, was sampled, and tissue repertoires likely differ.

Produced via immunoSEQ multiplex PCR; TCRdb's table is partial and in-frame only. The data show roughly 700,000 clones, about 74% seen once. The V and J ends lost 3 bases and 1 base respectively, with 11 bases between them. This CDR3 has 15 amino acids. Germline lookup yields CDR1 MGHDK and CDR2 SYGVNS. In the case of this clone: What it binds is not known.

This sequence was found in a woman aged 30 to 39 in good health. Sequencing was carried out using memory CD4+ T cells sorted from blood. The subset denotes: CD45RA-negative fraction. V is TRBV25-1 and J is TRBJ2-3, with D possibly being TRBD1 or TRBD2 (5 bases each). The CDR3 loop reads CASSDTGRGTDTQYF. CDR3 bases: TGTGCCAGCAGTGACACGGGGCGGGGCACAGATACGCAGTATTTT.